These 31 T cell receptor beta chains were sequenced from one sample in a study of cytomegalovirus exposure and HLA in healthy donors. PCR used 60 Vbeta primers and 13 Jbeta primers. The protocol was immunoSEQ multiplex PCR, while the TCRdb copy is restricted to in-frame clones and leaves out a portion. The sample comprises about 110,000 clones, around 80% of which are singletons, and about 5.2% rests with the top ten. Material: PBMCs. The receptors here all came from a female donor in good health and CMV-seropositive.

In its sample, this clone was seen a few times. The chain combines TRBV28 with TRBJ2-5; tentatively, D is TRBD2 (6 bases). The V and J ends lost 6 bases and 2 bases respectively, with 16 bases between them. The CDR3 spans 15 residues. Germline V gene lookup returns CDR1 MDHEN and CDR2 SYDVKM. The chain's CDR3 is CASSLTRWGQETQYF. The CDR3 DNA follows: TGTGCCAGCAGCCTGACTAGATGGGGTCAAGAGACCCAGTACTTC.

A few counts support this clone. The chain is built from TRBV6-1 and TRBJ1-2; weak D call: TRBD1 (6 bases). In germline, CDR1 is MNHNS, CDR2 SASEGT. Trimming cost V 4 bases and J 4 bases, with 16 bases left between them. This CDR3 has 15 residues. The CDR3: CASSVSAGVLYGYTF. For the CDR3, the DNA is TGTGCCAGCAGTGTGTCGGCAGGGGTGCTCTATGGCTACACCTTC.

The chain employs TRBV28 and TRBJ2-1, with TRBD2 identical over 8 bases. The CDR3 contains 16 residues. Germline CDR1 and CDR2: MDHEN and SYDVKM. J gave up 8 bases and V 4 bases, and 13 bases lay outside the gene matches. The chain's CDR3 is CASSSPGGRRTHEQFF. CDR3 nucleotides: TGTGCCAGCAGTTCCCCTGGCGGGAGGAGGACCCATGAGCAGTTCTTC.

This clone has just a few counts. The chain has TRBV11-2 and TRBJ1-6, with TRBD1 identical over 7 bases. The CDR3 totals 13 residues. Germline CDR1 SGHAT, CDR2 FQNNGV. V shed 1 base, J shed 10 bases, and the junction held 1 base outside the gene matches. The CDR3 sequence: CASSLVGGSPLHF. CDR3 in DNA: TGTGCCAGCAGCTTAGTAGGGGGCTCACCCCTCCACTTT.

The V gene is TRBV30, the J gene TRBJ2-7; TRBD1 agrees at 7 bases. Trimming took 0 bases from V and 0 from J; bases not matched to a gene: 5. Germline assignment: CDR1 GTSNPN and CDR2 SVGIG (reference sequence). This CDR3 is built from 15 residues. The CDR3 loop is CAWSVRGPSSYEQYF. CDR3 bases: TGTGCCTGGAGTGTAAGGGGGCCCAGCTCCTACGAGCAGTACTTC.

This clone came up a few times. The rearrangement joins TRBV2 to TRBJ2-1; D might be TRBD2 (5 bases). The CDR3 is made up of 14 amino acids. Germline V gene sequence: CDR1 SNHLY, CDR2 FYNNEI. Trimming removed 5 bases at V and 9 bases at J, with 17 bases between. CDR3 nucleotides: TGTGCCAGCAGTCCCGGCCTCACCGAGGGTGAGCAGTTCTTC. This translates into CASSPGLTEGEQFF.

J is TRBJ1-1 and V is TRBV7-9; D ambiguous. Trimming left V 5 bases short and J 3 bases short, with 13 bases between. CDR1 is SEHNR, CDR2 FQNEAQ, per germline (reference sequence). The CDR3 sequence is 14 residues long. This chain's CDR3 is CASSRDNGDTEAFF. The DNA of the CDR3 is TGTGCCAGCAGCCGTGATAACGGGGACACTGAAGCTTTCTTT.

The CDR3 is CASSGLVDRGRSNGYTF. DNA for the CDR3: TGTGCCAGTAGTGGGTTGGTGGACAGGGGGCGAAGTAATGGCTACACCTTC. The chain carries TRBV19 and TRBJ1-2; 11 bases are a match to TRBD1. This CDR3 contains 17 residues. V shed 5 bases, J shed 6 bases, and the junction held 14 bases outside the gene matches. CDR1 and CDR2 (germline): LNHDA, SQIVND (reference sequence).

The rearrangement joins TRBV5-1 to TRBJ1-5, with 9 nucleotides matching TRBD1. After removal of 0 bases from V and 7 bases from J, the junction contained 2 bases not matched to a gene. The CDR3 loop spans 14 amino acids. The germline CDR1 and CDR2 sequences are SGHRS and YFSETQ. CDR3 protein: CASSLGQGGQPQHF. CDR3 in DNA: TGCGCCAGCAGCTTGGGACAGGGGGGACAGCCCCAGCATTTT.

V gene TRBV28 combines with J gene TRBJ2-2; TRBD1 matches 8 bases. The V gene end was trimmed by 3 bases and the J gene end by 3 bases; junction bases not matched to a gene: 6. Germline values: CDR1 MDHEN, CDR2 SYDVKM. The CDR3 is 16 residues long. In DNA form, the CDR3 reads TGTGCCAGCAGTTTCAGTGACAGGGGATACACCGGGGAGCTGTTTTTT. Amino acids: CASSFSDRGYTGELFF.

In its sample, this clone was seen once. The rearrangement links TRBV28 to TRBJ1-5, with D perhaps TRBD1 (5 bases). Trimming removed 6 bases at V and 0 bases at J, with 15 bases between. From germline, CDR1 is MDHEN and CDR2 SYDVKM. The CDR3 has 16 residues. CDR3 amino acids: CASRSPAGPSNQPQHF. The CDR3, as DNA: TGTGCCAGCAGATCCCCGGCAGGGCCTAGCAATCAGCCCCAGCATTTT.

J is TRBJ2-7 and V is TRBV30; 7 bases line up with TRBD2. J lost 9 bases, V lost 1 base, and 3 bases had no gene match. Germline assignment: CDR1 GTSNPN and CDR2 SVGIG (reference sequence). The CDR3 is 11 amino acids. CDR3 in amino acids: CAWSGTGGQYF. The CDR3 DNA follows: TGTGCCTGGAGTGGGACGGGGGGGCAGTACTTC.

The gene calls are TRBV15 and TRBJ1-3, with 8 positions matching TRBD1. The CDR3 contains 14 residues. Germline CDR1 reads LNHNV; CDR2 reads YYDKDF (reference sequence). Trimming removed 10 bases from V and 4 bases from J; junction bases left unmatched: 9. The CDR3 reads CASKGQGGGNTIYF. As DNA, the CDR3 is TGTGCCAGCAAAGGACAGGGCGGCGGAAACACCATATATTTT.

V usage is TRBV19 and J usage is TRBJ1-1, with D possibly matching TRBD1 (6 bases). CDR3 size: 15 residues. CDR1 LNHDA and CDR2 SQIVND come from the germline V gene (reference sequence). V gave up 1 base and J gave up 1 base, with 10 bases separating them. The CDR3: CASSIVGRGNTEAFF. The DNA of the CDR3 is TGTGCCAGTAGTATAGTAGGCAGGGGGAACACTGAAGCTTTCTTT.

The chain links TRBV6-1 to TRBJ2-7, with 8 bases matching TRBD1. Germline V gene data show CDR1 as MNHNS and CDR2 as SASEGT. The CDR3 consists of 15 residues. Trimming at V came to 1 base and at J to 3 bases, leaving 5 bases not matched to a gene. The CDR3 DNA follows: TGTGCCAGCAGTGAAGGTCAGGGGGCGTTCTACGAGCAGTACTTC. This codes for CASSEGQGAFYEQYF.

This clone showed up just a few times. CDR3 in DNA: TGCGCCAGCAGCTTGGTGGCAGGGGGCCTCCGAAATGAGCAGTTCTTC. Translated, it gives CASSLVAGGLRNEQFF. The chain joins TRBV5-1 to TRBJ2-1; 8 bases agree with TRBD1. In germline, CDR1 is SGHRS, CDR2 YFSETQ. V lost 0 bases to trimming and J lost 7 bases; unmatched junction nucleotides: 9. This CDR3 has 16 residues.

The rearrangement links TRBV5-1 to TRBJ2-6, with 7 bases that match TRBD1. Germline lookup yields CDR1 SGHRS and CDR2 YFSETQ. This CDR3 is 15 amino acids long. Unmatched junction bases numbered 1, after V lost 4 bases and J lost 0 bases. CDR3 coding DNA: TGCGCCAGCAGCAACAGGGGCTCTGGGGCCAACGTCCTGACTTTC. The encoded protein is CASSNRGSGANVLTF.

The rearrangement joins TRBV4-1 to TRBJ1-1, with 9 bases that match TRBD1. CDR3 length equals 15 residues. CDR1 and CDR2 (germline): MGHRA, YSYEKL. The ends lost 4 bases at V and 4 bases at J; junction bases unmatched: 7. In DNA, the CDR3 is TGCGCCAGCAGCCCCGACAGGGGGGGGGTCACTGAAGCTTTCTTT. This encodes CASSPDRGGVTEAFF.

The V gene is TRBV6-5, the J gene TRBJ1-2, with 11 nucleotides matching TRBD1. CDR1 MNHEY and CDR2 SVGAGI come from the germline V gene. Trimming took 7 bases from V and 8 from J; bases not matched to a gene: 12. CDR3 length equals 15 residues. The CDR3 bases are TGTGCCAGCACCCTAAGACGGACAGGGGGCTACGGCTACACCTTC. This translates into CASTLRRTGGYGYTF.

The chain employs TRBV19 and TRBJ2-5, with TRBD2 matching 7 bases. This CDR3 is built from 16 residues. The V and J ends lost 5 bases and 0 bases, in that order; junction bases with no gene match: 9. Per the germline V gene, CDR1 is LNHDA and CDR2 is SQIVND (reference sequence). Here the CDR3 DNA reads TGTGCCAGTAGTGGGGGGTTGCGGGGGAACCAAGAGACCCAGTACTTC. It encodes CASSGGLRGNQETQYF.

V is TRBV5-1 and J is TRBJ2-1; 7 nucleotides line up with TRBD2. The V and J ends lost 4 bases and 4 bases, in that order; junction bases with no gene match: 11. This CDR3 region has 16 residues. Per germline, CDR1 SGHRS and CDR2 YFSETQ. The CDR3 DNA is TGCGCCAGCAGCCTGACAGCGGGACGGACGTACAATGAGCAGTTCTTC. This gives the protein CASSLTAGRTYNEQFF.

This clone was seen more than once but under ten times. V is TRBV6-1 and J is TRBJ1-1, with D hard to call. The CDR3 contains 15 residues. V was trimmed by 5 bases and J by 1 base, leaving 14 bases between them. The germline V gene encodes CDR1 MNHNS and CDR2 SASEGT. The CDR3 nucleotides read TGTGCCAGCAGTCCAACGGCGGGTTGGAACACTGAAGCTTTCTTT. Its translation: CASSPTAGWNTEAFF.

The chain carries TRBV6-4 and TRBJ2-3, with D hard to call. Germline assignment: CDR1 MRHNA and CDR2 SNTAGT. The CDR3 runs 13 residues. Trimming removed 3 bases from V and 8 bases from J, with 12 bases in between. CDR3 DNA sequence: TGTGCCAGCAGTGAGAGATCCAAGTCTACGCAGTATTTT. Translated: CASSERSKSTQYF.

This clone was observed a single time. The chain employs TRBV6-6 and TRBJ2-7, with D possibly TRBD2 on 5 matching bases. The V end was cut by 1 base, the J end by 0 bases, with 13 bases between. The length of the CDR3 is 16 residues. Germline V gene data show CDR1 as MNHNY and CDR2 as SVGAGI (reference sequence). In nucleotides, the CDR3 is TGTGCCAGCAGTTACTTGGGCGGGTCGAGCTCCTACGAGCAGTACTTC. This translates into CASSYLGGSSSYEQYF.

V gene TRBV18 combines with J gene TRBJ2-1; D not certain. Trimming shortened V by 5 bases and J by 4 bases, and 9 bases separated the two germline ends. Germline assignment: CDR1 KGHSH and CDR2 LQKENI. The CDR3 has 13 amino acids. DNA for the CDR3: TGTGCCAGCTCATTTGGGCAGTACAATGAGCAGTTCTTC. This translates into CASSFGQYNEQFF.

This clone has more than one count but fewer than ten. The rearrangement uses TRBV6-5 and TRBJ1-4, with 9 nucleotides matching TRBD1. The length of the CDR3 is 16 residues. V lost 1 base to trimming and J lost 7 bases; unmatched junction nucleotides: 7. Germline-derived CDR1 and CDR2 are MNHEY and SVGAGI. The CDR3 nucleotides read TGTGCCAGCAGTTACTTCTCCCCGACAGGGGGTGAAAAACTGTTTTTT. It is translated as CASSYFSPTGGEKLFF.

The rearrangement links TRBV7-3 to TRBJ2-1, with 12 bases aligning to TRBD2. CDR1 is SGHTA, CDR2 FQGTGA, per germline. The junction had 8 bases not matched to a gene; V was cut back by 5 bases and J by 6 bases. The CDR3 is 16 amino acids. The CDR3: CASSLLGTSGSNEQFF. CDR3 in DNA: TGTGCCAGCAGCCTCCTCGGGACTAGCGGGTCCAATGAGCAGTTCTTC.

The V and J genes are TRBV6-5 and TRBJ1-1; 7 bases line up with TRBD1. CDR1 and CDR2 from the germline V gene are MNHEY and SVGAGI. The V gene end was trimmed by 4 bases and the J gene end by 3 bases; junction bases not matched to a gene: 8. The CDR3 runs to 15 residues. CDR3 nucleotide sequence: TGTGCCAGCAGTTTGACAGGGCAAGTTCACACTGAAGCTTTCTTT. Translating gives CASSLTGQVHTEAFF.

The chain has TRBV10-3 and TRBJ2-7; D perhaps matches TRBD1 (6 bases). Trimming left V 2 bases short and J 2 bases short, with 13 bases between. The CDR3 is 15 amino acids. In germline, CDR1 is ENHRY, CDR2 SYGVKD. The CDR3 DNA sequence: TGTGCCATCAGTGAGAGGACAGCCGGAACCTACGAGCAGTACTTC. Its protein is CAISERTAGTYEQYF.

The chain links TRBV7-2 to TRBJ2-7, with 7 bases matching TRBD1. V trimming: 1 base; J trimming: 4 bases; junction bases outside the gene matches: 7. The CDR3 spans 15 residues. Per germline, CDR1 SGHTA and CDR2 FQGNSA. Here the CDR3 DNA reads TGTGCCAGCAGCTTAGGGTCTTGGGACAGTTACGAGCAGTACTTC. Translation gives CASSLGSWDSYEQYF.

This clone has only a few counts. V and J are TRBV5-6 and TRBJ1-2; D remains ambiguous. Germline V lookup: CDR1 SGHDT, CDR2 YYEEEE. The CDR3 has 12 amino acids. Trimming shortened V by 2 bases and J by 3 bases, and 5 bases separated the two germline ends. This CDR3 reads CASSFLDYGYTF. CDR3 DNA: TGTGCCAGCAGCTTTCTTGACTATGGCTACACCTTC.